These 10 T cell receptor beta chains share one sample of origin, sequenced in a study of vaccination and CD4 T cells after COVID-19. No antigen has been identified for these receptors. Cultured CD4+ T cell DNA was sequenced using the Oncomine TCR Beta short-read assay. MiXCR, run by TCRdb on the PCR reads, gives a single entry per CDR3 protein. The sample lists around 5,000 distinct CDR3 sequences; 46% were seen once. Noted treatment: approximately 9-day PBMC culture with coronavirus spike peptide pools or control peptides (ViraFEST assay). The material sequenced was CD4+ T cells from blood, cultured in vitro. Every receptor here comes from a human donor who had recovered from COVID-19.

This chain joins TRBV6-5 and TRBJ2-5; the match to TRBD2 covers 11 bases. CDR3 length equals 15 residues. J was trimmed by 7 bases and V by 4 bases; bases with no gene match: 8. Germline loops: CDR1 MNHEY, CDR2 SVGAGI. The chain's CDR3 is CASSSGLAAKGTQYF. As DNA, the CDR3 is TGTGCCAGCAGTTCGGGACTAGCGGCGAAGGGGACCCAGTACTTC.

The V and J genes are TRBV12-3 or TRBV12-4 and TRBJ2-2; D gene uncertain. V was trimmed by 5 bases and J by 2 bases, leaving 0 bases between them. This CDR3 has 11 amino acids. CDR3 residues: CASSNTGELFF. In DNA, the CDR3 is TGTGCCAGCAGTAACACCGGGGAGCTGTTTTTT.

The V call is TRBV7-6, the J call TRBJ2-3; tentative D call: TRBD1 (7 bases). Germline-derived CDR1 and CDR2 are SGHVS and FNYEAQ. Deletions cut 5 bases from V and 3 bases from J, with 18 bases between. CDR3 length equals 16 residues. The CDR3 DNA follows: TGTGCCAGCAGCGGACGACAGGGAGGCCGGACAGATACGCAGTATTTT. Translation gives CASSGRQGGRTDTQYF.

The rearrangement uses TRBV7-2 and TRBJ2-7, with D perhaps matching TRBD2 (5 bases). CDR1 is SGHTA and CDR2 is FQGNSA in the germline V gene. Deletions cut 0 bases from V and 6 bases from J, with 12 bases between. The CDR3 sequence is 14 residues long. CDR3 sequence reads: CASSLAWTRGEQYF. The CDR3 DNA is TGTGCCAGCAGCTTAGCGTGGACCCGGGGCGAGCAGTACTTC.

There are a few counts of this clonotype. CDR3 DNA sequence: TGTGCCAGCAGCACTGCCCCCCGGACAGGTGGCTACACCTTC. Residues: CASSTAPRTGGYTF. The chain links TRBV12-3 or TRBV12-4 to TRBJ1-2; TRBD1 agrees at 7 bases. This CDR3 contains 14 residues. V trimming: 6 bases; J trimming: 7 bases; junction bases outside the gene matches: 11.

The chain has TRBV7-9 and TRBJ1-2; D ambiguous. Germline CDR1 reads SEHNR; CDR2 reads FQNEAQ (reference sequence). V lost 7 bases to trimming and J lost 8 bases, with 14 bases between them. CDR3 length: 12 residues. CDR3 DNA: TGTGCCAGCATTAGTAGGGCCGAAGGCTACACCTTC. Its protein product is CASISRAEGYTF.

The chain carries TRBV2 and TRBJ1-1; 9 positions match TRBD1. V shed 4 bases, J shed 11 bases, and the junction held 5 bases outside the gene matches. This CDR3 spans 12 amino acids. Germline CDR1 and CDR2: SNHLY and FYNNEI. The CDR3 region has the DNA TGTGCCAGCAGTGCGGGACAGGGTTGGGCTTTCTTT. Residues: CASSAGQGWAFF. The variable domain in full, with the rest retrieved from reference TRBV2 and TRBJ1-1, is EPEVTQTPSHQVTQMGQEVILRCVPISNHLYFYWYRQILGQKVEFLVSFYNNEISEKSEIFDDQFSVERPDGSNFTLKIRSTKLEDSAMYFCASSAGQGWAFFGQGTRLTVV.

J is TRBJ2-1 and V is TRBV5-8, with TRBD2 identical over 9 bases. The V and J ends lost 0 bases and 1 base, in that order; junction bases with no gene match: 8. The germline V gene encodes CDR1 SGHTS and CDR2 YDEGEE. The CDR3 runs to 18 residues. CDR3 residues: CASSLVRRGGRSYNEQFF. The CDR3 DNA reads TGTGCCAGCAGCTTGGTTCGGCGGGGGGGCCGGTCCTACAATGAGCAGTTCTTC.

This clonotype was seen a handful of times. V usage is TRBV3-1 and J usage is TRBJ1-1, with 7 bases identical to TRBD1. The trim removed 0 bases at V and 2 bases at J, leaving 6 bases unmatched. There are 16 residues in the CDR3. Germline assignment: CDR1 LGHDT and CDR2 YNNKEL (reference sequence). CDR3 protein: CASSQDPTGFNTEAFF. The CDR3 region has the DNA TGTGCCAGCAGCCAAGATCCGACAGGGTTCAACACTGAAGCTTTCTTT.

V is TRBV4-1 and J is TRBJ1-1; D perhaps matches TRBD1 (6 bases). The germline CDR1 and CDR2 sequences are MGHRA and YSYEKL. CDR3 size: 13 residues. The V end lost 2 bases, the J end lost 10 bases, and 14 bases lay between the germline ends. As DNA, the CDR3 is TGCGCCAGCAGCCAACCTTGGGGGGGGGCAGCTTTCTTT. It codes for CASSQPWGGAAFF.